The 18 T cell receptor beta chains below were found in one sample sequenced in a study of blood T cell repertoires in COVID-19. The repertoire was sequenced with immunoSEQ multiplex PCR; TCRdb's copy has only in-frame clones and lacks some. The sample consists of tens of thousands of clones, 85% of them appearing once. The sequenced material came from peripheral blood. The source is a man between 60 and 75 years old with acute or convalescent COVID-19.

This chain uses TRBV18 with TRBJ1-5; 10 nucleotides line up with TRBD1. The V gene's germline CDR1 is KGHSH and CDR2 LQKENI. J was trimmed by 0 bases and V by 2 bases; bases with no gene match: 7. The CDR3 is made up of 18 amino acids. Written as DNA, the CDR3 is TGTGCCAGCTCACCAGAAGACAGGGGGCGGCTTAGCAATCAGCCCCAGCATTTT. Its translation: CASSPEDRGRLSNQPQHF.

The V gene is TRBV2, the J gene TRBJ2-5, with D maybe TRBD1 (6 bases). V lost 6 bases and J 4 bases, leaving 9 bases between the germline ends. The CDR3 is 12 amino acids. Germline values: CDR1 SNHLY, CDR2 FYNNEI. The CDR3 DNA reads as TGTGCCAGCAGACAGGGCCCAGAGACCCAGTACTTC. As protein: CASRQGPETQYF.

The J gene is TRBJ2-1, the V gene TRBV6-2 or TRBV6-3, with a possible D match to TRBD1 (5 bases). The V end lost 2 bases, the J end lost 0 bases, and 8 bases lay between the germline ends. From germline, CDR1 is MNHEY and CDR2 SVGEGT. This CDR3 contains 15 residues. CDR3 nucleotide sequence: TGTGCCAGCAGTTACGGACAAGGCTCCTACAATGAGCAGTTCTTC. Translating it yields CASSYGQGSYNEQFF.

This clone was seen only a few times. The chain has TRBV5-1 and TRBJ2-7, with 10 bases aligning to TRBD1. The V gene end was trimmed by 2 bases and the J gene end by 7 bases; junction bases not matched to a gene: 9. CDR3 length: 15 residues. The germline CDR1 and CDR2 sequences are SGHRS and YFSETQ. The CDR3 sequence is CASSLTGTGEGEQYF. The CDR3 DNA reads TGCGCCAGCAGCTTAACCGGGACAGGGGAGGGTGAGCAGTACTTC.

This chain links TRBV19 with TRBJ2-1; TRBD2 agrees at 8 bases. Germline values: CDR1 LNHDA, CDR2 SQIVND (reference sequence). The CDR3 runs to 15 residues. The V segment lost 3 bases and the J segment 7 bases; nucleotides outside the gene matches: 8. CDR3 region: CASSIFAGGRNEQFF. In DNA, the CDR3 is TGTGCCAGTAGTATCTTTGCGGGGGGCAGGAATGAGCAGTTCTTC.

The table lists this clone with a count of one. A junction boundary mismatches the germline segment, possibly from a read error. The rearrangement links TRBV7-3 to TRBJ2-1; a weak D match, TRBD1 (7 bases). Germline assignment: CDR1 SGHTA and CDR2 FQGTGA. The CDR3 has 17 amino acids. The CDR3 nucleotides are TGTGCCGGCAGCTATCGACAGGGAGGAGGGACACACAATGAGCAGTTCTTC. Translated: CAGSYRQGGGTHNEQFF.

The chain recombines TRBV16 with TRBJ1-6; the match to TRBD1 covers 10 bases. From germline, CDR1 is KGHSY and CDR2 FQNENV. V dropped 4 bases and J dropped 7; count of bases not matched to a gene: 7. The CDR3 extends over 16 amino acids. The CDR3 region is CASSPTGDRGNSPLHF. The CDR3 coding sequence is TGTGCCAGCAGCCCCACCGGGGACAGGGGAAATTCACCCCTCCACTTT. The full variable domain, its missing parts supplied by reference TRBV16 and TRBJ1-6, is GEEVAQTPKHLVRGEGQKAKLYCAPIKGHSYVFWYQQVLKNEFKFLISFQNENVFDETGMPKERFSAKCLPNSPCSLEIQATKLEDSAVYFCASSPTGDRGNSPLHFGNGTRLTVT.

V and J are TRBV29-1 and TRBJ1-1, with TRBD1 matching 10 bases. This CDR3 is 13 amino acids long. The germline V gene has CDR1 SQVTM and CDR2 ANQGSEA. V trimming: 3 bases; J trimming: 5 bases; junction bases outside the gene matches: 3. CDR3 protein: CSVDRTGGTEAFF. CDR3 DNA sequence: TGCAGCGTTGACCGGACAGGGGGTACTGAAGCTTTCTTT.

The chain links TRBV7-2 to TRBJ2-7; D is possibly TRBD1 (5 bases). Germline loops: CDR1 SGHTA, CDR2 FQGNSA. Trimming shortened V by 1 base and J by 0 bases, and 10 bases separated the two germline ends. This CDR3 has 15 residues. CDR3 sequence: CASSLGWTHSYEQYF. Written as DNA, the CDR3 is TGTGCCAGCAGCTTAGGTTGGACACACTCCTACGAGCAGTACTTC.

The genes are TRBV7-8 and TRBJ1-1; 8 bases agree with TRBD1. The CDR3 is made up of 15 amino acids. V was clipped by 5 bases and J by 4 bases; unmatched bases: 9. The V gene's germline CDR1 is SGHVS and CDR2 FQNEAQ. CDR3 sequence: CASSPTGARGTEAFF. CDR3 DNA sequence: TGTGCCAGCAGCCCGACAGGGGCCCGAGGCACTGAAGCTTTCTTT.

V is TRBV19 and J is TRBJ2-4; possibly TRBD1 for D (6 bases). Trimming cost V 5 bases and J 4 bases, with 15 bases left between them. There are 15 residues in the CDR3. Per the germline V gene, CDR1 is LNHDA and CDR2 is SQIVND (reference sequence). The CDR3 protein is CASSFPQGWKNIQYF. In DNA, the CDR3 is TGTGCCAGTAGTTTCCCACAGGGTTGGAAAAACATTCAGTACTTC.

The chain is built from TRBV27 and TRBJ1-3, with D perhaps matching TRBD1 (5 bases). Looked up from germline, CDR1 is MNHEY and CDR2 is SMNVEV (reference sequence). V was shortened by 6 bases and J by 0 bases, with 9 bases between the two germline ends. CDR3 size: 14 residues. The CDR3 loop reads CASSLTVSGNTIYF. The CDR3 nucleotides are TGTGCCAGCAGCCTGACAGTCTCTGGAAACACCATATATTTT.

V usage is TRBV15 and J usage is TRBJ2-3; D call uncertain. The CDR3 has 13 amino acids. With 2 bases removed from V and 9 bases from J, the gap between germline ends came to 12 bases. Germline CDR1 LNHNV, CDR2 YYDKDF (reference sequence). CDR3 in amino acids: CATSRSKPETQYF. The CDR3 region has the DNA TGTGCCACCAGCAGAAGTAAGCCGGAGACGCAGTATTTT.

J is TRBJ2-5 and V is TRBV19; TRBD2 matches at 12 bases. Looked up from germline, CDR1 is LNHDA and CDR2 is SQIVND (reference sequence). The V gene end was trimmed by 5 bases and the J gene end by 6 bases; junction bases not matched to a gene: 4. The CDR3 is 14 residues long. The CDR3 region has the DNA TGTGCCAGTAGTGGGGGACTAGCGGGTCAGACCCAGTACTTC. The encoded protein is CASSGGLAGQTQYF.

The rearrangement uses TRBV5-1 and TRBJ2-1; 12 nucleotides agree with TRBD2. Germline V gene data show CDR1 as SGHRS and CDR2 as YFSETQ. The ends lost 7 bases at V and 5 bases at J; junction bases unmatched: 10. The CDR3 is 16 amino acids. CDR3 region: CASSPRLAGAHNEQFF. The CDR3 DNA reads TGCGCCAGCTCACCGCGACTAGCGGGAGCCCACAATGAGCAGTTCTTC.

The chain employs TRBV30 and TRBJ1-1, with D tentatively TRBD1 (6 bases). This CDR3 has 16 residues. Trimming removed 0 bases from V and 2 bases from J, with 16 bases in between. Germline V gene sequence: CDR1 GTSNPN, CDR2 SVGIG (reference sequence). The CDR3 sequence: CAWSVRAGVFNTEAFF. Written as DNA, the CDR3 is TGTGCCTGGAGTGTCCGGGCAGGGGTCTTTAACACTGAAGCTTTCTTT.

As regards this clone: As the CDR3 is not closed by the conserved phenylalanine or tryptophan, this likely results from a read error. The genes are TRBV19 and TRBJ1-2; D unclear. This CDR3 spans 15 amino acids. V was clipped by 1 base and J by 3 bases, with 12 bases between them. Germline V gene data show CDR1 as LNHDA and CDR2 as SQIVND (reference sequence). In DNA form, the CDR3 reads TGTGCCAGTAGTATAGGCCAGTTCCGGTACTATGGCTACACCCTC. This codes for CASSIGQFRYYGYTL.

The chain carries TRBV7-2 and TRBJ1-5; 7 bases agree with TRBD1. CDR1 is SGHTA, CDR2 FQGNSA, per germline. The V and J ends lost 1 base and 4 bases, in that order; junction bases with no gene match: 7. This CDR3 has 16 amino acids. The CDR3 DNA reads as TGTGCCAGCAGCTTAGTGACAGGGATGGTAAATCAGCCCCAGCATTTT. Protein: CASSLVTGMVNQPQHF.